These T cell receptor beta chains were read from a single sample in a study of blood T cell repertoires in COVID-19. Sequenced by immunoSEQ multiplex PCR; TCRdb stores in-frame clones only, minus some. This table holds roughly 250,000 clones, 75% to 85% found once. Sequenced material: peripheral blood. The receptors stem from a woman aged 55-70 years with active or convalescent COVID-19. CDR3s leave out the opening cysteine and the closing phenylalanine or tryptophan. The order of the fields is clone size, V gene, J gene, D gene, CDR3 protein. A D gene is named only where the DNA matches it firmly. Part of the rows lack a size; the others show once, few, many or a class for expanded clones.

.	TRBV5-1	TRBJ2-2	TRBD1	ASSLGDRETGELF
many	TRBV11-2	TRBJ1-5	TRBD1	ASSAGQGRGNQPQH
.	TRBV2	TRBJ1-6	.	ASTRQATGTPLH
few	TRBV12-3/TRBV12-4	TRBJ2-1	.	ASSSVVEQF
.	TRBV3-1/TRBV3-2	TRBJ1-6	TRBD1	ASSQVGQGNSPLH
.	TRBV6-2/TRBV6-3	TRBJ2-5	TRBD1	ASSLARFGPTGQTQY
.	TRBV29-1	TRBJ1-1	TRBD1	SVVGQGITEAF
few	TRBV19	TRBJ2-1	TRBD2	ASSLGTSGGFEQF
.	TRBV27	TRBJ1-5	TRBD1	ASGRDRGPSNQPQH
.	TRBV4-3	TRBJ2-1	TRBD1	ASSQDPRGQGWYEQF
.	TRBV29-1	TRBJ1-2	.	SVGPTTGTGYT
.	TRBV5-4	TRBJ2-5	TRBD2	ASSFKGKAGGPRETQY
once	TRBV27	TRBJ2-2	.	ASVYRRDSGELF
.	TRBV7-2	TRBJ2-3	TRBD2	ASSLARTGTSVADTQY
.	TRBV6-5	TRBJ1-2	.	ASRDRNLNYGYT
.	TRBV27	TRBJ2-3	TRBD2	ASSPAGGLTDTQY
.	TRBV6-5	TRBJ1-3	.	ASSYDTASGNTIY
once	TRBV7-6	TRBJ1-1	.	ASSGDSNTEAF
.	TRBV10-2	TRBJ1-1	.	ASSYGQTMNTEAF
.	TRBV19	TRBJ1-1	TRBD1	ASTTGGAGTEAF
.	TRBV4-1	TRBJ2-7	TRBD2	ASSPSGGTYEQY
few	TRBV11-2	TRBJ2-2	.	ASSLFGTLAGELF
.	TRBV9	TRBJ2-7	.	ASNDGSSYEQY
once	TRBV4-3	TRBJ1-2	TRBD1	ASSSGTGSFYGYT
.	TRBV5-4	TRBJ2-5	.	ASGNRDETQY
.	TRBV7-6	TRBJ1-5	.	ASSAWGGAYQPQH
.	TRBV7-9	TRBJ2-3	.	ATETGTDTQY
.	TRBV11-2	TRBJ2-3	TRBD1	ASSLVGQGSTDTQY